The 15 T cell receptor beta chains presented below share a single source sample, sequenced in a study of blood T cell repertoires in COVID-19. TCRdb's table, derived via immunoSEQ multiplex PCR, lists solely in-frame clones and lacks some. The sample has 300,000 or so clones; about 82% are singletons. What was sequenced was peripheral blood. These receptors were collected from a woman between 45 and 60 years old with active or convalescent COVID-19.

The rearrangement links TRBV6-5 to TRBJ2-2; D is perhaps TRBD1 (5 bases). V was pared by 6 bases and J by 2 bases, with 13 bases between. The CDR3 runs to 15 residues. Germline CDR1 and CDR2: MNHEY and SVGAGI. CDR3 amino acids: CASSTRVVNTGELFF. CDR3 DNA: TGTGCCAGCAGCACCAGGGTAGTAAACACCGGGGAGCTGTTTTTT.

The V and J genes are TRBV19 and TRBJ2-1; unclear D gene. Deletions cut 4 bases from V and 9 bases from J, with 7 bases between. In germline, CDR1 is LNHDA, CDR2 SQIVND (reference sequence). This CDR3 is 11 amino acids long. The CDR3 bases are TGTGCCAGTAGTACGCGAAGTGAGCAGTTCTTC. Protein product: CASSTRSEQFF.

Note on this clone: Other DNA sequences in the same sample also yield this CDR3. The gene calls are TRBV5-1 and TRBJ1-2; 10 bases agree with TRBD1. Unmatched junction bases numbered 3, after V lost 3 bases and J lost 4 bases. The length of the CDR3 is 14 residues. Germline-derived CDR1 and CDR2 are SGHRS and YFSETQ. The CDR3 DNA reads TGCGCCAGCAGCTCGGGACAGGGGATCTATGGCTACACCTTC. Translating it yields CASSSGQGIYGYTF.

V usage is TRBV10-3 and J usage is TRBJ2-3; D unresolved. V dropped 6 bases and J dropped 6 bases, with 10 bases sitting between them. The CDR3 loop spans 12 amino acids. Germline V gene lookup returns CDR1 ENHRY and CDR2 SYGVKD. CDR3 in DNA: TGTGCCATCAGCTCCCTAATGGATACGCAGTATTTT. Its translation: CAISSLMDTQYF.

CDR3 sequence: CASSQGTSGTSYEQYF. CDR3 bases: TGTGCCAGCAGCCAGGGGACTAGCGGGACCTCCTACGAGCAGTACTTC. The V call is TRBV3-1 (or the pseudogene TRBV3-2), the J call TRBJ2-7; 13 nucleotides agree with TRBD2. The CDR3 totals 16 residues. With 3 bases clipped from V and 0 bases from J, the junction kept 2 bases outside the gene matches. The germline gives CDR1 LGHDT, CDR2 YNNKEL (reference sequence).

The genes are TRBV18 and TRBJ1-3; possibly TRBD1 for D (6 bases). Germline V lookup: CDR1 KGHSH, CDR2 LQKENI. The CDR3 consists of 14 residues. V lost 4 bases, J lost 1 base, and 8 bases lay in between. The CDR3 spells CASSLGQSGNTIYF. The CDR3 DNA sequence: TGTGCCAGCTCACTAGGACAGTCTGGAAACACCATATATTTT. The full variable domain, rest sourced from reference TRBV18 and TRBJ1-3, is NAGVMQNPRHLVRRRGQEARLRCSPMKGHSHVYWYRQLPEEGLKFMVYLQKENIIDESGMPKERFSAEFPKEGPSILRIQQVVRGDSAAYFCASSLGQSGNTIYFGEGSWLTVV.

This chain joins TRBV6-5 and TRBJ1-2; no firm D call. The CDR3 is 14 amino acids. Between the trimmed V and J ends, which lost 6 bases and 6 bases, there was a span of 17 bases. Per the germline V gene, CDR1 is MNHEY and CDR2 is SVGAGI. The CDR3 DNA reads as TGTGCCAGCAGACTCGCCCCACGGCGGGATGGCTACACCTTC. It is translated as CASRLAPRRDGYTF.

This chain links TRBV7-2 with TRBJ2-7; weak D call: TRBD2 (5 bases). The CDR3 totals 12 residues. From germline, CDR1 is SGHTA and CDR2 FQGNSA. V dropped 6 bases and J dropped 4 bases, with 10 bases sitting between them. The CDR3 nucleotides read TGTGCCAGCAGACCCCCGGGGTACGAGCAGTACTTC. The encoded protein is CASRPPGYEQYF. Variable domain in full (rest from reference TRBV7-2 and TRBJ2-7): GAGVSQSPSNKVTEKGKDVELRCDPISGHTALYWYRQSLGQGLEFLIYFQGNSAPDKSGLPSDRFSAERTGGSVSTLTIQRTQQEDSAVYLCASRPPGYEQYFGPGTRLTVT.

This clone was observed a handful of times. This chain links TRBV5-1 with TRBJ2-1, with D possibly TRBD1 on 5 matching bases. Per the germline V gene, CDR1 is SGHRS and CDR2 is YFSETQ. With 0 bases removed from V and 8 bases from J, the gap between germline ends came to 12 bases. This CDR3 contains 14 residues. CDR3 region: CASSLGAGNYEQFF. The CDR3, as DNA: TGCGCCAGCAGCTTGGGGGCAGGGAACTATGAGCAGTTCTTC. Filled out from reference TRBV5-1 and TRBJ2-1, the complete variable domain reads KAGVTQTPRYLIKTRGQQVTLSCSPISGHRSVSWYQQTPGQGLQFLFEYFSETQRNKGNFPGRFSGRQFSNSRSEMNVSTLELGDSALYLCASSLGAGNYEQFFGPGTRLTVL.

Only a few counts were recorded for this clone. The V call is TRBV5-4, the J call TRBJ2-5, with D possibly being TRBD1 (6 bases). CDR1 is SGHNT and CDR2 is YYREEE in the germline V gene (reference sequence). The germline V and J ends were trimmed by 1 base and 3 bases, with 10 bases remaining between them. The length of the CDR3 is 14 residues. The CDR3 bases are TGTGCCAGCAGCTTGTCGGCAGGGGAAGAGACCCAGTACTTC. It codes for CASSLSAGEETQYF.

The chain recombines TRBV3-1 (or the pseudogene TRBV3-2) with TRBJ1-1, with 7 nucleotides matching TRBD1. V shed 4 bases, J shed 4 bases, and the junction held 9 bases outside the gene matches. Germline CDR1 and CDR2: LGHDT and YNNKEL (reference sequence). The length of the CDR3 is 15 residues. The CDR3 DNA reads TGTGCCAGCAGCCCCCACCAGGGGGATGGCACTGAAGCTTTCTTT. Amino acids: CASSPHQGDGTEAFF.

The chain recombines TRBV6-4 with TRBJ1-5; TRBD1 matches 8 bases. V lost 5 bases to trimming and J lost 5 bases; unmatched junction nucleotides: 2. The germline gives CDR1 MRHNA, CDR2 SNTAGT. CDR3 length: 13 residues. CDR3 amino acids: CASSKDRDQPQHF. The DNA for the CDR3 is TGTGCCAGCAGTAAGGACAGGGATCAGCCCCAGCATTTT.

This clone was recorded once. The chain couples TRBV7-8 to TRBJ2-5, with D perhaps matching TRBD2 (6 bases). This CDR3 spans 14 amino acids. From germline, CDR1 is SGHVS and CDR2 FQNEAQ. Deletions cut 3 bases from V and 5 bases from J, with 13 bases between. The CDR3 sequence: CASSFGLPPETQYF. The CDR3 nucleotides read TGTGCCAGCAGCTTCGGACTACCGCCGGAGACCCAGTACTTC.

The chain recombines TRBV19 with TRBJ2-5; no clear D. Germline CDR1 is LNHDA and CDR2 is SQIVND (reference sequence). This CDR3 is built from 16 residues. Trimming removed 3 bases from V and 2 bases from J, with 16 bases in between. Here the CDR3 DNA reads TGTGCCAGTAGTATGTCGGTCGGTCTGGTACAAGAGACCCAGTACTTC. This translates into CASSMSVGLVQETQYF. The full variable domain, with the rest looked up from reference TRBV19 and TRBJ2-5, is DGGITQSPKYLFRKEGQNVTLSCEQNLNHDAMYWYRQDPGQGLRLIYYSQIVNDFQKGDIAEGYSVSREKKESFPLTVTSAQKNPTAFYLCASSMSVGLVQETQYFGPGTRLLVL.

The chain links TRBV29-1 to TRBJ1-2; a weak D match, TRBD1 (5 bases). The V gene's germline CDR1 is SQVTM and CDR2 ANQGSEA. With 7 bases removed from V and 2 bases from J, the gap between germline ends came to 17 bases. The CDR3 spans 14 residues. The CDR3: CSAGGPGPNYGYTF. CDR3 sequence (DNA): TGCAGCGCGGGGGGTCCAGGGCCCAACTATGGCTACACCTTC.